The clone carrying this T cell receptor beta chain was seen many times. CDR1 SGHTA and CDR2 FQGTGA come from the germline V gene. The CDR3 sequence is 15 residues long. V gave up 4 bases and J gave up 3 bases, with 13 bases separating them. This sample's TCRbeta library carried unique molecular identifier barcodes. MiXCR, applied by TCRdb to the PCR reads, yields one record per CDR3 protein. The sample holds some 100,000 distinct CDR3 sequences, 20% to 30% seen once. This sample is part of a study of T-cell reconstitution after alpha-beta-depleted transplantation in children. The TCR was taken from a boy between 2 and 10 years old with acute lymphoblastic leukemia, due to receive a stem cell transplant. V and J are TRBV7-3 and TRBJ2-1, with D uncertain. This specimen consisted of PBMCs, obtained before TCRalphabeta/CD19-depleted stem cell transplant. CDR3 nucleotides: TGTGCCAGCAGCTACGGACCGTCAGACTACAATGAGCAGTTCTTC. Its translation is CASSYGPSDYNEQFF.